The present TCR beta chain was sequenced within a study of somatic mutations in cytotoxic T cells in rheumatoid arthritis. Study-level results: Clonality of CD8+ cells rose with age in rheumatoid arthritis patients but not healthy controls. Among rheumatoid arthritis patients and age-matched healthy controls, CD8+ T-cell clonality was not significantly different. Antigen targets of the expanded CD8+ clones remained unidentified. Adjustment for multiple comparisons was not applied to the slight TRBV07 underrepresentation observed in rheumatoid arthritis patients.

Comments on this clone: What it recognizes is unknown.

TCRdb keeps only in-frame clones here, not all; method: immunoSEQ multiplex PCR. The data hold tens of thousands of clones, with under 85% observed a single time. Germline CDR1 reads SGDLS; CDR2 reads YYNGEE. This CDR3 region has 16 residues. V shed 5 bases and J 1 base; nucleotides not matched to a gene: 10. The sequence came from a man aged 40-49 years in good health. The material sequenced was CD8+ T cells sorted from blood. The J gene is TRBJ2-7, the V gene TRBV9, with 9 bases matching TRBD2. The CDR3 DNA follows: TGTGCCAGCAGTCCTCACGCGGGAGGGTTGTCCTACGAGCAGTACTTC. Residues: CASSPHAGGLSYEQYF.